This T cell receptor beta chain stems from a study of T cell changes during pregnancy in multiple sclerosis. Sequenced by immunoSEQ multiplex PCR; TCRdb stores in-frame clones only, minus some. This table has fewer than 70,000 clones, around nine tenths appearing once. The TCR was taken from a human donor whose cells served as feeder cells for cultures in a pregnancy study. Material for sequencing was peripheral blood from another person, used as feeder cells.

This CDR3 reads CASTTDGGSTDTQYF. CDR3 DNA: TGCGCCAGCACCACTGACGGGGGTAGCACAGATACGCAGTATTTT. This chain links TRBV5-1 with TRBJ2-3; possibly TRBD2 for D (6 bases). Trimming took off 6 bases at V and 0 bases at J, with 14 bases between the two ends. The CDR3 spans 15 residues. Per the germline V gene, CDR1 is SGHRS and CDR2 is YFSETQ.